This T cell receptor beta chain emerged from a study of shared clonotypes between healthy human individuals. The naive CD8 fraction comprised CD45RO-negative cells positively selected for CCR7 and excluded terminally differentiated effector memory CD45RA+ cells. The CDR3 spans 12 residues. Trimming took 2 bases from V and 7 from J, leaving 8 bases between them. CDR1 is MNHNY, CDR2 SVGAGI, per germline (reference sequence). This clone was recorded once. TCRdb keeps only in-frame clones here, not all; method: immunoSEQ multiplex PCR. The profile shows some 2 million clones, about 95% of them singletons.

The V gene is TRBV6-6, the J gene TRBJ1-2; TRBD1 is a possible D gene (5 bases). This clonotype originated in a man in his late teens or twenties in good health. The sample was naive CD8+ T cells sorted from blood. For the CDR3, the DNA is TGTGCCAGCAGTTACGATACAGGTGGCTACACCTTC. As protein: CASSYDTGGYTF.